This T cell receptor beta chain originates from a study of early T cells in non-severe SARS-CoV-2 infection. On the study more broadly: Bulk RNA taken from unsorted whole blood was sequenced, leaving chains unpaired.

The junction had 10 bases not matched to a gene; V was cut back by 6 bases and J by 7 bases. The length of the CDR3 is 15 residues. The V gene's germline CDR1 is SNHLY and CDR2 FYNNEI. In the library, individual cDNA molecules carried attached unique molecular identifiers. A single record per CDR3 protein comes from TCRdb applying MiXCR to the 5' RACE reads. Altogether more than 60,000 distinct CDR3 sequences are present, about 13% being singletons, with the ten largest covering roughly 8%. A few counts support this clonotype. The sequence was obtained from an adult who was a healthcare worker with PCR-confirmed SARS-CoV-2 infection or an uninfected control (not recorded which). The sequencing input was whole blood. The chain uses TRBV2 and TRBJ2-1; 9 bases map to TRBD2. This CDR3 reads CASSPIAGVQNEQFF. Here the CDR3 DNA reads TGTGCCAGCAGCCCCATAGCGGGAGTACAAAATGAGCAGTTCTTC.